Presented here are 3 T cell receptor beta chains from one specimen sequenced in a study of response to subunit inactivated influenza vaccine. TCRdb recomputed calls from the RT-PCR reads with MiXCR, one row per CDR3 protein. The sample lists approximately 700,000 distinct CDR3 sequences, about 15% occurring once. Here the sequenced sample was PBMCs from blood, taken 11 to 12 days after vaccination. The source of these receptors is a man aged 45-60 years who received an inactivated influenza vaccine.

This chain uses TRBV20-1 with TRBJ2-1, with a possible D match to TRBD1 (5 bases). Per the germline V gene, CDR1 is DFQATT and CDR2 is SNEGSKA (reference sequence). CDR3 length equals 17 residues. Between the trimmed V and J ends, which lost 3 bases and 2 bases, there was a span of 20 bases. The CDR3 sequence: CSARDQTVFTPYNEQFF. The CDR3 bases are TGCAGTGCTAGGGATCAGACAGTTTTTACCCCCTACAATGAGCAGTTCTTC.

Notes on this clonotype: A read error may be the cause here, since a much bigger clone is one base away. The rearrangement links TRBV11-2 to TRBJ2-5; D may be TRBD1 (6 bases). Germline assignment: CDR1 SGHAT and CDR2 FQNNGV. The CDR3 has 13 residues. CDR3: CACSKDREETQYF. CDR3 nucleotides: TGTGCCTGCAGCAAGGACAGAGAGGAGACCCAGTACTTC.

This chain links TRBV24-1 with TRBJ2-1, with D possibly matching TRBD2 (6 bases). V was pared by 3 bases and J by 6 bases, with 14 bases between. The CDR3 covers 15 residues. Germline V lookup: CDR1 KGHDR, CDR2 SFDVKD. CDR3 sequence (DNA): TGTGCCACCAGTGATACCCAGCGGGTTAGCAATGAGCAGTTCTTC. It is translated as CATSDTQRVSNEQFF.